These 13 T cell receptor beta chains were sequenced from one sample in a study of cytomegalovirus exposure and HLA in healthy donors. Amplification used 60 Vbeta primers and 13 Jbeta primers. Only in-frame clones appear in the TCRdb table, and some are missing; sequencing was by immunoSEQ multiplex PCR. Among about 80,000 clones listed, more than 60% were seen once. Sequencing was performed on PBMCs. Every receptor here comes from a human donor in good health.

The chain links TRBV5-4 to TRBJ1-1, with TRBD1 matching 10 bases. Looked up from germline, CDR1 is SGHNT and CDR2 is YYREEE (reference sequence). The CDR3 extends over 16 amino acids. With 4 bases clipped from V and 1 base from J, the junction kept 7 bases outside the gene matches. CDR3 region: CASSPGTGVPNTEAFF. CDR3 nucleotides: TGTGCCAGCAGCCCCGGGACAGGGGTGCCGAACACTGAAGCTTTCTTT.

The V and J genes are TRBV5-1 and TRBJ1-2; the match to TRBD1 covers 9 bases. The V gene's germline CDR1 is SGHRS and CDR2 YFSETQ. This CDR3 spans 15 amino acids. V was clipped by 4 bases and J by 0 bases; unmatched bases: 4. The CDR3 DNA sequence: TGCGCCAGCAGCCGGACAGGGGAACCTAACTATGGCTACACCTTC. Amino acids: CASSRTGEPNYGYTF.

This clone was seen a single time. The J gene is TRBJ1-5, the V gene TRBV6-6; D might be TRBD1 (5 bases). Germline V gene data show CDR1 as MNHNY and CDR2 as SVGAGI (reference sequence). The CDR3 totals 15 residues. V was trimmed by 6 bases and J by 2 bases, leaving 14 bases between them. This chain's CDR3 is CASRNGGRGNQPQHF. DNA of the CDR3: TGTGCCAGCAGGAACGGGGGTCGGGGCAATCAGCCCCAGCATTTT.

The CDR3 reads CASSFRDSTNEKLFF. CDR3 nucleotides: TGCGCCAGCAGCTTTAGGGACTCAACTAATGAAAAACTGTTTTTT. V usage is TRBV5-1 and J usage is TRBJ1-4, with a weak D call TRBD1 (5 bases). With 2 bases removed from V and 0 bases from J, the gap between germline ends came to 8 bases. The CDR3 runs to 15 residues. The germline CDR1 and CDR2 sequences are SGHRS and YFSETQ. Drawing the rest from reference TRBV5-1 and TRBJ1-4, the complete variable domain is KAGVTQTPRYLIKTRGQQVTLSCSPISGHRSVSWYQQTPGQGLQFLFEYFSETQRNKGNFPGRFSGRQFSNSRSEMNVSTLELGDSALYLCASSFRDSTNEKLFFGSGTQLSVL.

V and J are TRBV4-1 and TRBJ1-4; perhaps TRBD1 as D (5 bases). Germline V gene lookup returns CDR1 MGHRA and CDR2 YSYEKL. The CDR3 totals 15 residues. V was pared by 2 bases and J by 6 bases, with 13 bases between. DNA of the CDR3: TGCGCCAGCAGCCAAACATCGTCCAGGGATGAAAAACTGTTTTTT. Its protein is CASSQTSSRDEKLFF.

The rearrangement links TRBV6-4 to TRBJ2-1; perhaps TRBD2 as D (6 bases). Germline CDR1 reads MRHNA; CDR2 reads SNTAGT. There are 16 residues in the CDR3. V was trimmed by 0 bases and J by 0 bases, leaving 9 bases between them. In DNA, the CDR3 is TGTGCCAGCAGTGACTCGACTAGGAGCTCCTACAATGAGCAGTTCTTC. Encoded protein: CASSDSTRSSYNEQFF.

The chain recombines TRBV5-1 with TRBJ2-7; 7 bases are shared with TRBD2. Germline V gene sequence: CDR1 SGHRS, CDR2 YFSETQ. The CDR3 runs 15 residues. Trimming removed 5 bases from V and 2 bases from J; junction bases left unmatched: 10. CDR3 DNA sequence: TGCGCCAGCAGGCTGGGGGGGGATTATCCCTACGAGCAGTACTTC. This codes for CASRLGGDYPYEQYF.

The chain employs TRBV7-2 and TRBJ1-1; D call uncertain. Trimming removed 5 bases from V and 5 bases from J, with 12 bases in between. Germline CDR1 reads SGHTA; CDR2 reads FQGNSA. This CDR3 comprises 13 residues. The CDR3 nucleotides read TGTGCCAGCAGCAGCCAAAGGAGGACTGAAGCTTTCTTT. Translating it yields CASSSQRRTEAFF.

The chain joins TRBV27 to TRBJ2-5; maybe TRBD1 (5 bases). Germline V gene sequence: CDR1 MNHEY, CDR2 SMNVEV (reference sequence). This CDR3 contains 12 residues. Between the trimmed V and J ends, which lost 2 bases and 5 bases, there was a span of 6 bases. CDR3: CASSLKGETQYF. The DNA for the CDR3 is TGTGCCAGCAGTTTAAAGGGGGAGACCCAGTACTTC.

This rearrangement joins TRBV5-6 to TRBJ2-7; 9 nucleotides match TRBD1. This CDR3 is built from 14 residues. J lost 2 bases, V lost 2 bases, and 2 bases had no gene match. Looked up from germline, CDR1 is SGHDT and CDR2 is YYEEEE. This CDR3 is CASSFGQGTYEQYF. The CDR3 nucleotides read TGTGCCAGCAGCTTCGGACAGGGGACCTACGAGCAGTACTTC.

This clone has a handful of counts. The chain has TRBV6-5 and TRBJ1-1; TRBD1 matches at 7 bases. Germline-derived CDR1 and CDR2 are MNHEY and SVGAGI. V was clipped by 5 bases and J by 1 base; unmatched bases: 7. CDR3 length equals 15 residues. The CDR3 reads CASSPWTGKNTEAFF. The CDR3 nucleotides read TGTGCCAGCAGTCCCTGGACAGGAAAGAACACTGAAGCTTTCTTT.

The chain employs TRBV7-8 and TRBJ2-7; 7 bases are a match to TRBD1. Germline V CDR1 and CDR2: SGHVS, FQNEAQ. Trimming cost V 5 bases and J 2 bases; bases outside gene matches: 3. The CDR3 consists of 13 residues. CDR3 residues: CASSQTGTYEQYF. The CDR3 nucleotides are TGTGCCAGCAGCCAGACAGGGACCTACGAGCAGTACTTC.

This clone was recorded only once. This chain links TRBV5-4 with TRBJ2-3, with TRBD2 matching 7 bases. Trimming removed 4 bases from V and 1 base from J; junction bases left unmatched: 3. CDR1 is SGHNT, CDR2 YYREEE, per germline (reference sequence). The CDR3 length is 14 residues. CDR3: CASSAGDRTDTQYF. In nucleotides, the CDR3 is TGTGCCAGCAGCGCGGGGGATCGCACAGATACGCAGTATTTT.